The 3 T cell receptor beta chains below all came from one sample that was sequenced in a study of T cells in Graves' hyperthyroidism and ophthalmopathy. What was amplified from RNA transcripts were TCR beta CDR3 regions. HTBI primers were the set used in a first-round RT-PCR of the TCR CDR3. TCRdb reprocessed the multiplex PCR reads with MiXCR, giving one entry per CDR3 protein. This table has around 520,000 distinct CDR3 sequences, around 22% appearing once. Sequenced: blood. Every receptor here comes from a woman aged 25 to 39 with Graves' ophthalmopathy.

This clonotype was recorded many times. This rearrangement joins TRBV15 to TRBJ1-1; no firm D call. Trimming took 1 base from V and 4 from J, leaving 16 bases between them. This CDR3 is 16 amino acids long. Germline loops: CDR1 LNHNV, CDR2 YYDKDF (reference sequence). The CDR3 is CATSRGTTVASTEAFF. The CDR3 DNA is TGTGCCACCAGCAGAGGGACGACGGTCGCGTCCACTGAAGCTTTCTTT.

This clonotype was counted between two and nine times. The rearrangement uses TRBV5-6 and TRBJ2-7, with D unresolved. Trimming removed 4 bases from V and 6 bases from J, with 17 bases in between. The germline CDR1 and CDR2 sequences are SGHDT and YYEEEE. The CDR3 is 14 residues long. Here the CDR3 reads CASSTGLPQGEQYF. The CDR3 DNA sequence: TGTGCCAGCAGCACCGGGCTCCCCCAAGGCGAGCAGTACTTC.

This chain joins TRBV7-2 and TRBJ1-1, with D tentatively TRBD1 (5 bases). Deletions cut 6 bases from V and 0 bases from J, with 11 bases between. The CDR3 has 14 residues. The germline gives CDR1 SGHTA, CDR2 FQGNSA. CDR3 residues: CASRFPGLNTEAFF. The CDR3, as DNA: TGTGCCAGCAGATTCCCAGGGCTGAACACTGAAGCTTTCTTT.